The rows below give T cell receptor beta chains drawn from one sample of a study of patients and donors after allogeneic stem cell transplantation. Each CDR3 protein gets one entry after TCRdb re-called the RT-PCR reads with MiXCR. The sample lists a few hundred thousand distinct CDR3 sequences, approximately 14% occurring once. The sequencing input was blood, either unsorted or a sorted T cell fraction (not recorded which). These receptors were taken from a human donor who was either an allogeneic HSCT recipient or a stem cell or donor lymphocyte infusion donor (not recorded which). It is not recorded whose cells these are; they may come from a transplant donor. Each CDR3 is given with its conserved first and last residue. A D gene is named only where the DNA matches it firmly. Clone size, where shown, is once, few, many, or a class for clones that have expanded.

v_gene	d_gene	abundance	j_gene	CDR3aa	CDR3nt
TRBV11-3	-	few	TRBJ1-1	CASSSNGLRDTEAFF	TGTGCCAGCAGCTCCAACGGACTTAGGGACACTGAAGCTTTCTTT
TRBV10-3	TRBD1	-	TRBJ2-5	CAISETGQGAETQYF	TGTGCCATCAGTGAGACGGGACAGGGGGCTGAGACCCAGTACTTC
TRBV12-3/TRBV12-4	-	many	TRBJ2-7	CASSLLSEGGDEQYF	TGTGCCAGCAGTTTATTGTCCGAAGGGGGAGACGAGCAGTACTTC
TRBV12-3/TRBV12-4	-	-	TRBJ1-1	CASSFRAEAFF	TGTGCCAGCAGTTTTCGGGCCGAAGCTTTCTTT
TRBV6-4	TRBD2	many	TRBJ2-2	CASATSANTGELFF	TGTGCCAGCGCAACTAGCGCGAACACCGGGGAGCTGTTTTTT
TRBV5-1	TRBD2	few	TRBJ2-5	CASTKASGYGETQYF	TGCGCCAGCACCAAAGCTAGCGGCTACGGGGAGACCCAGTACTTC
TRBV3-1	-	few	TRBJ1-2	CASSQAFRDLGYTF	TGTGCCAGCAGCCAAGCTTTCAGGGATCTCGGCTACACCTTC
TRBV7-9	-	many	TRBJ2-3	CASNPRDGDTQYF	TGTGCCAGCAACCCCCGGGACGGGGATACGCAGTATTTT
TRBV7-2	-	-	TRBJ2-7	CASSLESVYEQYF	TGTGCCAGCAGCTTAGAGTCCGTCTACGAGCAGTACTTC
TRBV6-1	-	few	TRBJ1-1	CASSEWGVGTEAFF	TGTGCCAGCAGTGAATGGGGGGTGGGCACTGAAGCTTTCTTT
TRBV6-2/TRBV6-3	TRBD1	few	TRBJ1-5	CASSFRTGNQPQHF	TGTGCCAGCAGTTTCCGGACAGGGAATCAGCCCCAGCATTTT
TRBV6-5	-	few	TRBJ1-3	CASSSPASGNTIYF	TGTGCCAGCAGTTCCCCTGCCTCTGGAAACACCATATATTTT
TRBV19	-	-	TRBJ1-3	CAGRRGNTIYF	TGTGCGGGGCGACGGGGAAACACCATATATTTT
TRBV10-3	-	few	TRBJ2-3	CATASTDTQYF	TGTGCCACCGCTAGCACAGATACGCAGTATTTT
TRBV12-3/TRBV12-4	TRBD1	many	TRBJ1-6	CASTETGGTNSPLHF	TGTGCCAGCACCGAGACAGGGGGGACAAATTCACCCCTCCACTTT
TRBV10-3	TRBD2	many	TRBJ2-3	CAISERIAGNTDTQYF	TGTGCCATCAGTGAGAGGATAGCGGGAAACACAGATACGCAGTATTTT
TRBV25-1	TRBD2	-	TRBJ2-1	CASSEGRLAGWNEQFF	TGTGCCAGCAGTGAAGGACGGCTAGCGGGATGGAATGAGCAGTTCTTC
TRBV6-1	-	-	TRBJ2-7	CASSERGYEQYF	TGTGCCAGCAGTGAACGGGGGTACGAGCAGTACTTC
TRBV27	TRBD2	-	TRBJ2-1	CASSLRTSGRRFNEQFF	TGTGCCAGCAGTTTAAGGACTAGCGGGAGGAGGTTCAATGAGCAGTTCTTC
TRBV20-1	TRBD2	-	TRBJ2-5	CSASGASGGVEAQYF	TGCAGTGCTAGCGGCGCTAGCGGGGGGGTGGAGGCCCAGTACTTC
TRBV19	-	-	TRBJ2-7	CASSTDESYEQYF	TGTGCCAGTAGTACCGATGAGTCCTACGAGCAGTACTTC
TRBV29-1	-	many	TRBJ2-7	CSVRAGTLSYEQYF	TGCAGCGTCCGAGCCGGGACTCTCTCCTACGAGCAGTACTTC
TRBV12-3/TRBV12-4	TRBD2	many	TRBJ2-3	CASSFLAGSTDTQYF	TGTGCCAGCAGTTTTCTAGCGGGAAGCACAGATACGCAGTATTTT
TRBV9	-	-	TRBJ2-2	CASSDSTENWTGELFF	TGTGCCAGCAGCGACTCGACCGAGAACTGGACCGGGGAGCTGTTTTTT
TRBV29-1	TRBD1	many	TRBJ1-3	CSARDRGQGNTIYF	TGCAGCGCCCGCGACAGGGGGCAAGGAAACACCATATATTTT
TRBV6-1	-	-	TRBJ1-5	CASSEARVKRYQHF	TGTGCCAGCAGTGAAGCTCGAGTTAAACGGTATCAGCATTTT
TRBV5-1	-	-	TRBJ1-6	CASSFLAHVNSPLHF	TGCGCCAGCAGCTTTCTTGCTCATGTGAATTCACCCCTCCACTTT
TRBV5-1	TRBD1	-	TRBJ2-7	CASSRTGDSYEQYF	TGCGCCAGCAGCCGAACAGGGGATAGTTACGAGCAGTACTTC